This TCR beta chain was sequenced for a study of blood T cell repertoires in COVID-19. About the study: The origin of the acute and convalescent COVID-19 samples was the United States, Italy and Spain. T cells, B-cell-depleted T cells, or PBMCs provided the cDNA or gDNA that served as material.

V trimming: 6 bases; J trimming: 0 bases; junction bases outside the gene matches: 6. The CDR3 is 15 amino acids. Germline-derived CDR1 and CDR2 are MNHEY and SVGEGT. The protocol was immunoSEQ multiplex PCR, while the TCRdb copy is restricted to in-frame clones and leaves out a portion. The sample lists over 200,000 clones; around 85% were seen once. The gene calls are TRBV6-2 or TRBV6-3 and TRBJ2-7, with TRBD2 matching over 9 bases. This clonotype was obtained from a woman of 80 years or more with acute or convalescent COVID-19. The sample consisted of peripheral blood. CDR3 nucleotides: TGTGCCAGCAGACCTAGCGGGGACCCCTCCTACGAGCAGTACTTC. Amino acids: CASRPSGDPSYEQYF.